The 15 T cell receptor beta chains presented below share a single source sample, sequenced in a study of shared clonotypes between healthy human individuals. Sequenced by immunoSEQ multiplex PCR; TCRdb stores in-frame clones only, minus some. The table shows more than 900,000 clones, with approximately 80% occurring only once. The sequenced sample consisted of memory CD4+ T cells from PBMCs. The subset here: CD45RA-negative fraction. The receptor source for this set is a man aged 18 to 30 in good health. Some clones in this sample may be carry-over from other donors' samples.

J is TRBJ1-1 and V is TRBV7-9; tentatively, D is TRBD1 (6 bases). V lost 2 bases, J lost 2 bases, and 12 bases lay in between. Germline lookup yields CDR1 SEHNR and CDR2 FQNEAQ (reference sequence). The CDR3 runs to 15 residues. The CDR3 region has the DNA TGTGCCAGCAGCTTAATGTCAGGGGCTAACACTGAAGCTTTCTTT. Translating it yields CASSLMSGANTEAFF.

The chain has TRBV28 and TRBJ1-2; 9 nucleotides match TRBD1. Germline lookup yields CDR1 MDHEN and CDR2 SYDVKM. This CDR3 is built from 14 residues. Unmatched junction bases numbered 8, after V lost 5 bases and J lost 7 bases. The CDR3, as DNA: TGTGCCAGCAGTCAACAGGGGGCAGGGCGTGGCTACACCTTC. This codes for CASSQQGAGRGYTF.

Regarding this clone: This could be a read error, since a much larger clone is one nucleotide away. This rearrangement joins TRBV30 to TRBJ1-5; no reliable D call. This CDR3 comprises 12 residues. In germline, CDR1 is GTSNPN, CDR2 SVGIG (reference sequence). The CDR3 reads CACIPSNQSQHF. In DNA, the CDR3 is TGTGCCTGTATCCCAAGCAATCAGTCCCAGCATTTT.

The chain couples TRBV7-3 to TRBJ1-4; D call uncertain. Looked up from germline, CDR1 is SGHTA and CDR2 is FQGTGA. The CDR3 covers 13 residues. The V end lost 5 bases, the J end lost 5 bases, and 9 bases lay between the germline ends. The CDR3: CASSQGQNEKLFF. In DNA, the CDR3 is TGTGCCAGCAGCCAAGGGCAGAATGAAAAACTGTTTTTT.

This clone was seen a handful of times. The V gene is TRBV27, the J gene TRBJ1-2, with TRBD1 matching over 8 bases. Losses at the gene ends were 6 bases for V and 6 bases for J; bases not matched to a gene: 6. This CDR3 region has 13 residues. CDR1 MNHEY and CDR2 SMNVEV come from the germline V gene (reference sequence). CDR3 nucleotide sequence: TGTGCCAGCAGGCTTCGGACAGGGAATGGCTACACCTTC. This encodes CASRLRTGNGYTF.

As for this clone: The sample contains more than one DNA sequence encoding this CDR3. The chain couples TRBV15 to TRBJ1-2, with D possibly matching TRBD1 (6 bases). CDR3 length equals 12 residues. The germline gives CDR1 LNHNV, CDR2 YYDKDF (reference sequence). With 8 bases removed from V and 2 bases from J, the gap between germline ends came to 9 bases. This chain's CDR3 is CATSGVNYGYTF. DNA for the CDR3: TGTGCCACCTCAGGGGTGAACTATGGCTACACCTTC. The full variable domain, its missing parts supplied by reference TRBV15 and TRBJ1-2, is DAMVIQNPRYQVTQFGKPVTLSCSQTLNHNVMYWYQQKSSQAPKLLFHYYDKDFNNEADTPDNFQSRRPNTSFCFLDIRSPGLGDTAMYLCATSGVNYGYTFGSGTRLTVV.

The genes are TRBV2 and TRBJ2-3; no clear D gene. The CDR3 sequence is 13 residues long. Germline lookup yields CDR1 SNHLY and CDR2 FYNNEI. Trimming took 7 bases from V and 0 from J, leaving 8 bases between them. CDR3 residues: CASMGSSTDTQYF. In DNA form, the CDR3 reads TGTGCCAGCATGGGCAGTAGCACAGATACGCAGTATTTT.

The gene calls are TRBV18 and TRBJ2-1; D call uncertain. Germline CDR1 and CDR2: KGHSH and LQKENI. This CDR3 is 14 amino acids long. The V gene lost 2 bases and the J gene lost 6 bases, with 11 bases spanning the gap. This chain's CDR3 is CASSPITSSNEQFF. CDR3 in DNA: TGTGCCAGCTCACCAATAACCTCGTCCAATGAGCAGTTCTTC.

The CDR3 here is CASSLVTSGSGNTIYF. CDR3 DNA sequence: TGTGCCAGCAGCTTAGTTACCTCCGGCTCTGGAAACACCATATATTTT. The chain couples TRBV11-3 to TRBJ1-3; D remains ambiguous. The germline CDR1 and CDR2 sequences are SGHNT and YENEEA. Trimming pared 1 base from V and 0 bases from J, leaving 10 bases between. The CDR3 runs 16 residues.

J is TRBJ1-1 and V is TRBV6-5, with 8 bases matching TRBD1. The germline V gene encodes CDR1 MNHEY and CDR2 SVGAGI. J gave up 3 bases and V 5 bases, and 5 bases lay outside the gene matches. The CDR3 contains 14 residues. The CDR3 protein is CASSPQGAYTEAFF. The DNA for the CDR3 is TGTGCCAGCAGTCCGCAGGGGGCCTACACTGAAGCTTTCTTT.

This clone was detected once. The chain is built from TRBV7-2 and TRBJ2-7; tentatively, D is TRBD1 (5 bases). The CDR3 runs 13 residues. The V gene's germline CDR1 is SGHTA and CDR2 FQGNSA. V gave up 1 base and J gave up 5 bases, with 9 bases separating them. The CDR3 sequence is CASSLESRDEQYF. CDR3 DNA: TGTGCCAGCAGCTTAGAAAGCAGGGACGAGCAGTACTTC.

As concerns this clone: In the same sample, other DNA sequences code for this CDR3. J is TRBJ2-1 and V is TRBV27, with D tentatively TRBD2 (5 bases). The germline V gene has CDR1 MNHEY and CDR2 SMNVEV (reference sequence). The V and J ends lost 6 bases and 0 bases respectively, with 9 bases between them. This CDR3 comprises 14 residues. CDR3 amino acids: CASSLARSYNEQFF. The DNA of the CDR3 is TGTGCCAGCAGCCTAGCTCGCTCCTACAATGAGCAGTTCTTC.

The chain uses TRBV28 and TRBJ1-3; 9 bases fit TRBD1. Germline V lookup: CDR1 MDHEN, CDR2 SYDVKM. The CDR3 has 17 residues. V shed 1 base, J shed 3 bases, and the junction held 7 bases outside the gene matches. The CDR3 DNA follows: TGTGCCAGCAGTTTATTCAACAGGGGGCACAGTGGAAACACCATATATTTT. It translates to CASSLFNRGHSGNTIYF.

The chain recombines TRBV10-3 with TRBJ2-3; D gene unclear. Germline V gene lookup returns CDR1 ENHRY and CDR2 SYGVKD. With 3 bases removed from V and 2 bases from J, the gap between germline ends came to 6 bases. CDR3 size: 13 residues. The CDR3, as DNA: TGTGCCATCAGTGACCCCGTCACAGATACGCAGTATTTT. This translates into CAISDPVTDTQYF.

The chain links TRBV19 to TRBJ2-1, with a possible D match to TRBD1 (6 bases). Germline V gene lookup returns CDR1 LNHDA and CDR2 SQIVND (reference sequence). This CDR3 is built from 15 residues. The V gene lost 3 bases and the J gene lost 6 bases, with 15 bases spanning the gap. The CDR3 here is CASSMRGSVGNEQFF. In DNA form, the CDR3 reads TGTGCCAGTAGTATGAGGGGGAGTGTAGGCAATGAGCAGTTCTTC.